This T cell receptor beta chain was identified during a study of breast tumors, draining lymph nodes, adjacent tissues. Trimming took off 4 bases at V and 5 bases at J, with 9 bases between the two ends. The CDR3 loop spans 12 amino acids. Study observations and caveats: The data were judged consistent with most tumor T cells coming from lymph node and expanding in tumor.

With respect to this clonotype: The antigen is unknown.

In TCRdb, the multiplex PCR reads were re-called with MiXCR into one record per CDR3 protein. The table has fewer than 25,000 distinct CDR3 sequences, 41% seen once; the top ten hold approximately 24%. The chain carries TRBV12-3 or TRBV12-4 and TRBJ2-7; the D is unclear. The source of this sequence is a female donor with breast cancer. Some clones in this sample may be carry-over from other donors' samples. Input material: breast tumor tissue. Here the CDR3 DNA reads TGTGCCAGCAGTTCCCACGGCGACGAGCAGTACTTC. Translating it yields CASSSHGDEQYF.